These T cell receptor beta chains were read from a single sample in a study of blood T cell repertoires in COVID-19. Sequencing was performed with immunoSEQ multiplex PCR; in TCRdb, only in-frame clones are kept and a portion is missing. The repertoire holds 80,000 to 100,000 clones, with roughly 89% as singletons. Sequencing was carried out using peripheral blood. These receptors were obtained from a human donor with COVID-19, enrolled during active disease. The donor label of this sample is uncertain. CDR3s include the opening cysteine and the closing phenylalanine or tryptophan. A D gene is named only where the DNA matches it firmly. Size values are once, few and many counts, or a class for expanded clones, and some rows have none.

d_gene,v_gene,j_gene,abundance,CDR3nt,CDR3aa
-,TRBV5-1,TRBJ2-7,-,TGCGCCAGCAGCATAACTTCAGGGTTTTCCTACGAGCAGTACTTC,CASSITSGFSYEQYF
-,TRBV7-2,TRBJ2-1,-,TGTGCCAGCACGATAGGACTACCAGTCATCAAGAATGAGCAGTTCTTC,CASTIGLPVIKNEQFF
TRBD1,TRBV7-2,TRBJ1-5,-,TGTGCCAGCAGTCCGGGACAGGCCAATCAGCCCCAGCATTTT,CASSPGQANQPQHF
-,TRBV3-1/TRBV3-2,TRBJ2-1,-,TGTGCCAGCAGCACGTCCGATGAGAAGGGGGATGAGCAGTTCTTC,CASSTSDEKGDEQFF
-,TRBV19,TRBJ1-4,-,TGTGCCAGTAGTATCGAGCCGGACGCCCTCGGGGGAAAACTGTTTTTT,CASSIEPDALGGKLFF
TRBD1,TRBV5-1,TRBJ1-2,-,TGCGCCAGCAGCACGGGACAGCACACAAACTATGGCTACACCTTC,CASSTGQHTNYGYTF
TRBD1,TRBV2,TRBJ1-6,-,TGTGCCAGCAGTGAAGCACAGGGGGCTTGGGGTTCACCCCTCCACTTT,CASSEAQGAWGSPLHF
TRBD2,TRBV25-1,TRBJ2-4,-,TGTGCCAGCAGTGAACCTACGGGAGGGGCCAAAAACATTCAGTACTTC,CASSEPTGGAKNIQYF
TRBD1,TRBV5-1,TRBJ1-6,-,TGCGCCAGCAGCTCCGGACAGGGAGGAAATTCACCCCTCCACTTT,CASSSGQGGNSPLHF
TRBD2,TRBV5-5,TRBJ2-7,-,TGTGCCAGCAGCTTGGACCTAGCGGGAGGTGGATACGAGCAGTACTTC,CASSLDLAGGGYEQYF
-,TRBV14,TRBJ1-6,-,TGTGCCAGCAGCCAAGCCGGGTATAATTCACCCCTCCACTTT,CASSQAGYNSPLHF
-,TRBV5-5,TRBJ1-6,-,TGTGCCAGCCGGGAGTTCAGGGTTAATTCACCCCTCCACTTT,CASREFRVNSPLHF
TRBD1,TRBV19,TRBJ1-5,once,TGTGCCAGTCGACCCGACAGGGCGGGAAGCAATCAGCCCCAGCATTTT,CASRPDRAGSNQPQHF
TRBD2,TRBV7-6,TRBJ2-7,few,TGTGCCAGCAGCTTGACGGGGGGTACCTACGAGCAGTACTTC,CASSLTGGTYEQYF
-,TRBV27,TRBJ1-5,-,TGTGCCAGCAGTTTCGGGGGGAATCAGCCCCAGCATTTT,CASSFGGNQPQHF
-,TRBV5-1,TRBJ1-1,-,TGCGCCAGCAGCCCCGGCCAGGGAACCGACACTGAAGCTTTCTTT,CASSPGQGTDTEAFF
-,TRBV3-1/TRBV3-2,TRBJ1-2,-,TGTGCCAGCAGCCAAGTCTCGGGAATTCTTGGCTACACCTTC,CASSQVSGILGYTF
-,TRBV10-1,TRBJ1-1,-,TGCGCCAGCACCTACGACAGGCGGTCCACTGAAGCTTTCTTT,CASTYDRRSTEAFF
TRBD2,TRBV10-3,TRBJ2-3,-,TGTGCCCTGGGCTCCGCTAGCGGGGGGATCACAGATACGCAGTATTTT,CALGSASGGITDTQYF